These 6 T cell receptor beta chains originate from one sample sequenced in a study of T cells in Graves' hyperthyroidism and ophthalmopathy. TCR beta CDR3 regions were amplified from RNA. The HTBI primer set drove a first-round RT-PCR of the TCR CDR3. TCRdb called the multiplex PCR reads again in MiXCR, with one record for every CDR3 protein. The table shows more than 500,000 distinct CDR3 sequences, with around 15% occurring only once. Sequencing input: blood. These receptors all stem from a woman aged 30 to 39 with Graves' ophthalmopathy.

This clonotype was observed many times. The genes are TRBV7-9 and TRBJ2-3; 9 bases fit TRBD2. The germline V gene has CDR1 SEHNR and CDR2 FQNEAQ (reference sequence). CDR3 length: 20 residues. The V and J ends lost 3 bases and 4 bases, in that order; junction bases with no gene match: 20. This CDR3 reads CASSFTLGLVGGLASDTQYF. CDR3 nucleotide sequence: TGTGCCAGCAGCTTTACTCTGGGGCTGGTTGGGGGACTAGCCTCAGATACGCAGTATTTT.

This clonotype was counted many times. The rearrangement joins TRBV20-1 to TRBJ2-1, with 8 bases fitting TRBD2. This CDR3 contains 14 residues. Per germline, CDR1 DFQATT and CDR2 SNEGSKA (reference sequence). Trimming at V came to 2 bases and at J to 6 bases, leaving 6 bases not matched to a gene. DNA of the CDR3: TGCAGTGCTAGACTAGCGGGTACCCGCAATGAGCAGTTCTTC. It codes for CSARLAGTRNEQFF.

This clonotype was observed at least ten times. The chain joins TRBV11-1 to TRBJ2-3; no clear D. CDR1 SGHAT and CDR2 FQDESV come from the germline V gene (reference sequence). This CDR3 region has 16 residues. V shed 2 bases and J shed 0 bases, with 12 bases lying between them. CDR3 protein: CASSLLRFGSTDTQYF. DNA of the CDR3: TGTGCCAGCAGCTTACTCAGGTTCGGGAGCACAGATACGCAGTATTTT.

This clonotype has at least ten counts. The V call is TRBV3-1, the J call TRBJ2-1, with 12 bases matching TRBD1. The CDR3 is made up of 16 amino acids. Trimming cost V 5 bases and J 7 bases; bases outside gene matches: 9. CDR1 and CDR2 from the germline V gene are LGHDT and YNNKEL (reference sequence). In DNA, the CDR3 is TGTGCCAGCAGCTTTTACCGGGACAGGGGGCGGAATGAGCAGTTCTTC. Encoded protein: CASSFYRDRGRNEQFF.

As regards this clonotype: This may come from a read error, since a much larger clone is one base off. The chain combines TRBV5-6 with TRBJ1-1; D perhaps matches TRBD1 (5 bases). The CDR3 has 14 amino acids. Per germline, CDR1 SGHDT and CDR2 YYEEEE. CDR3 bases: TGTGCCAGCAGCTTGGTAGGGGCGATCACTGACGCTTTCTTT. Residues: CASSLVGAITDAFF.

The V gene is TRBV9, the J gene TRBJ2-5; D remains ambiguous. V was clipped by 5 bases and J by 1 base, with 15 bases between them. This CDR3 contains 15 residues. Germline-derived CDR1 and CDR2 are SGDLS and YYNGEE. The CDR3 bases are TGTGCCAGCAGTGCTGACCCGGCCCTCCAAGAGACCCAGTACTTC. Protein sequence: CASSADPALQETQYF.